The 27 T cell receptor beta chains given below trace back to one sample, sequenced in a study of blood T cell repertoires in COVID-19. Measured with immunoSEQ multiplex PCR; TCRdb has only the in-frame clones, and not every one. The sample contains around 150,000 clones, around 84% of which appear only once. Specimen: peripheral blood. These receptors all come from a man younger than 40 with COVID-19, enrolled during active disease.

This chain connects TRBV2 to TRBJ1-4; D is perhaps TRBD1 (6 bases). The CDR3 extends over 13 amino acids. With 4 bases removed from V and 10 bases from J, the gap between germline ends came to 13 bases. The V gene's germline CDR1 is SNHLY and CDR2 FYNNEI. The CDR3: CASSGQRGGKLFF. CDR3 sequence (DNA): TGTGCCAGCAGTGGACAGAGAGGGGGAAAACTGTTTTTT.

V gene TRBV27 combines with J gene TRBJ1-3, with D perhaps matching TRBD1 (6 bases). With 6 bases removed from V and 0 bases from J, the gap between germline ends came to 24 bases. Germline V lookup: CDR1 MNHEY, CDR2 SMNVEV (reference sequence). The CDR3 has 19 amino acids. The CDR3 protein is CASSPLKLTGESSGNTIYF. In nucleotides, the CDR3 is TGTGCCAGCAGCCCGCTAAAATTGACAGGCGAGAGCTCTGGAAACACCATATATTTT.

The rearrangement joins TRBV24-1 to TRBJ2-7; possible D gene TRBD1, 6 bases. Trimming took off 7 bases at V and 4 bases at J, with 7 bases between the two ends. The CDR3 has 11 amino acids. CDR1 KGHDR and CDR2 SFDVKD come from the germline V gene. This CDR3 reads CATSQGYEQYF. The CDR3 DNA reads TGTGCCACCAGCCAGGGGTACGAGCAGTACTTC.

CDR3 nucleotides: TGCAGTGCTAGTGTTCAGGGGGCGCCCTATGGCTACACCTTC. It is translated as CSASVQGAPYGYTF. V usage is TRBV20-1 and J usage is TRBJ1-2; 8 nucleotides line up with TRBD1. J lost 4 bases, V lost 3 bases, and 7 bases had no gene match. The germline gives CDR1 DFQATT, CDR2 SNEGSKA (reference sequence). The CDR3 has 14 residues.

This clone has a single count. The genes are TRBV5-1 and TRBJ2-1; 8 nucleotides agree with TRBD2. With 7 bases clipped from V and 4 bases from J, the junction kept 10 bases outside the gene matches. Per germline, CDR1 SGHRS and CDR2 YFSETQ. CDR3 length: 15 residues. The CDR3 DNA reads TGCGCCAGCTTAATGGGAACTAGCGGATACAATGAGCAGTTCTTC. This sequence encodes CASLMGTSGYNEQFF.

The V and J genes are TRBV7-8 and TRBJ2-5; 12 bases map to TRBD2. The CDR3 extends over 15 amino acids. Looked up from germline, CDR1 is SGHVS and CDR2 is FQNEAQ. Trimming cost V 6 bases and J 5 bases; bases outside gene matches: 7. This chain's CDR3 is CASRATLAGGETQYF. CDR3 DNA: TGTGCCAGCAGAGCAACTCTAGCGGGAGGGGAGACCCAGTACTTC.

The chain employs TRBV28 and TRBJ1-6; maybe TRBD1 (5 bases). The CDR3 consists of 13 residues. The germline V gene has CDR1 MDHEN and CDR2 SYDVKM. The V gene lost 6 bases and the J gene lost 10 bases, with 13 bases spanning the gap. The CDR3: CASSGGGVSPLHF. CDR3 sequence (DNA): TGTGCCAGCAGCGGGGGAGGGGTCTCACCCCTCCACTTT.

J is TRBJ2-2 and V is TRBV4-3, with D hard to call. Trimming shortened V by 0 bases and J by 4 bases, and 6 bases separated the two germline ends. This CDR3 comprises 14 residues. Germline V CDR1 and CDR2: LGHNA, YSLEER. The CDR3 DNA follows: TGCGCCAGCAGCCAAGATCGCAGCACCGGGGAGCTGTTTTTT. Its protein product is CASSQDRSTGELFF.

J is TRBJ2-1 and V is TRBV28, with a tentative D call TRBD2 (6 bases). The ends were cut back, 6 bases at V and 5 bases at J, with 14 bases in the middle. Germline CDR1 MDHEN, CDR2 SYDVKM. The CDR3 has 14 amino acids. The CDR3 reads CASRTQRAHNEQFF. CDR3 DNA sequence: TGTGCCAGCAGAACACAGCGGGCGCACAATGAGCAGTTCTTC.

This clone was seen more than once but under ten times. The rearrangement joins TRBV29-1 to TRBJ1-2; TRBD1 matches at 9 bases. Trimming removed 7 bases from V and 4 bases from J; junction bases left unmatched: 7. There are 13 residues in the CDR3. Germline V gene sequence: CDR1 SQVTM, CDR2 ANQGSEA. The CDR3 DNA reads TGCAGCGCTGATACAGGGGGCAGCTATGGCTACACCTTC. Protein: CSADTGGSYGYTF.

The V call is TRBV27, the J call TRBJ2-2, with D possibly being TRBD1 (6 bases). This CDR3 is built from 13 residues. Trimming left V 4 bases short and J 5 bases short, with 8 bases between. Germline CDR1 is MNHEY and CDR2 is SMNVEV (reference sequence). DNA for the CDR3: TGTGCCAGCAGTTCTAGGGGGACCGGGGAGCTGTTTTTT. Translated, it gives CASSSRGTGELFF.

The J gene is TRBJ1-3, the V gene TRBV9, with TRBD1 matching over 7 bases. J was trimmed by 4 bases and V by 3 bases; bases with no gene match: 4. The CDR3 is made up of 14 amino acids. The germline gives CDR1 SGDLS, CDR2 YYNGEE. The CDR3 is CASSAPGQGNTIYF. CDR3 bases: TGTGCCAGCAGCGCCCCGGGACAGGGAAACACCATATATTTT.

The chain uses TRBV18 and TRBJ2-2; tentatively, D is TRBD2 (6 bases). Germline CDR1 KGHSH, CDR2 LQKENI. This CDR3 has 16 residues. Trimming shortened V by 0 bases and J by 4 bases, and 12 bases separated the two germline ends. CDR3 in amino acids: CASSPPGGGVTGELFF. CDR3 nucleotides: TGTGCCAGCTCACCACCGGGAGGAGGAGTCACCGGGGAGCTGTTTTTT.

This chain joins TRBV10-3 and TRBJ2-1; 7 nucleotides align to TRBD1. The CDR3 is 16 residues long. Per the germline V gene, CDR1 is ENHRY and CDR2 is SYGVKD. Germline trimming cut 5 bases from V and 3 bases from J; bases unmatched to any gene: 10. DNA for the CDR3: TGTGCCATCAGTTCCGGGACAGCTACAATCTACAATGAGCAGTTCTTC. This codes for CAISSGTATIYNEQFF.

This rearrangement joins TRBV6-2 or TRBV6-3 to TRBJ2-5, with TRBD2 matching 13 bases. The CDR3 is 17 residues long. CDR1 is MNHEY and CDR2 is SVGEGT in the germline V gene. The V segment lost 1 base and the J segment 5 bases; nucleotides outside the gene matches: 7. The CDR3 here is CASSYFPGLAGTETQYF. The DNA for the CDR3 is TGTGCCAGCAGTTACTTTCCGGGACTAGCGGGAACGGAGACCCAGTACTTC.

There are a few counts of this clone. This chain links TRBV5-1 with TRBJ2-7; no definite D call. This CDR3 comprises 13 residues. Trimming removed 4 bases at V and 5 bases at J, with 13 bases between. In germline, CDR1 is SGHRS, CDR2 YFSETQ. In nucleotides, the CDR3 is TGCGCCAGCAGCCAACCCGGAGCTAACGAGCAGTACTTC. This sequence encodes CASSQPGANEQYF.

The rearrangement joins TRBV5-1 to TRBJ1-1, with 8 bases lining up with TRBD1. After removal of 4 bases from V and 1 base from J, the junction contained 6 bases not matched to a gene. This CDR3 contains 15 residues. In germline, CDR1 is SGHRS, CDR2 YFSETQ. CDR3 coding DNA: TGCGCCAGCAGCCTCGACAGGGGTGGGAACACTGAAGCTTTCTTT. Amino acids: CASSLDRGGNTEAFF. Drawing the rest from reference TRBV5-1 and TRBJ1-1, the complete variable domain is KAGVTQTPRYLIKTRGQQVTLSCSPISGHRSVSWYQQTPGQGLQFLFEYFSETQRNKGNFPGRFSGRQFSNSRSEMNVSTLELGDSALYLCASSLDRGGNTEAFFGQGTRLTVV.

This chain joins TRBV2 and TRBJ1-5; D perhaps matches TRBD1 (6 bases). Germline-derived CDR1 and CDR2 are SNHLY and FYNNEI. Trimming took 8 bases from V and 5 from J, leaving 16 bases between them. This CDR3 is built from 14 residues. CDR3 coding DNA: TGTGCCAGCTCCGATCGGGGGGCATATCAGCCCCAGCATTTT. Residues: CASSDRGAYQPQHF. Full variable domain (outside the CDR3, taken from reference TRBV2 and TRBJ1-5): EPEVTQTPSHQVTQMGQEVILRCVPISNHLYFYWYRQILGQKVEFLVSFYNNEISEKSEIFDDQFSVERPDGSNFTLKIRSTKLEDSAMYFCASSDRGAYQPQHFGDGTRLSIL.

The chain has TRBV27 and TRBJ2-7, with 8 nucleotides matching TRBD2. Germline lookup yields CDR1 MNHEY and CDR2 SMNVEV (reference sequence). The CDR3 sequence is 16 residues long. Trimming took 3 bases from V and 2 from J; bases not matched to a gene: 9. The CDR3 nucleotides are TGTGCCAGCAGTTTGGGCCTCCCGGGACTAGCCTACGAGCAGTACTTC. Encoded protein: CASSLGLPGLAYEQYF.

CDR3 region: CASSFAGRETQYF. The CDR3 DNA is TGCGCCAGCAGCTTCGCGGGAAGAGAGACCCAGTACTTC. The chain employs TRBV5-1 and TRBJ2-5; maybe TRBD2 (6 bases). V was cut by 2 bases and J by 4 bases, with 9 bases left in between. This CDR3 is built from 13 residues. Germline V gives CDR1 SGHRS, CDR2 YFSETQ.

This sequence joins TRBV7-9 and TRBJ2-1, with 11 bases matching TRBD2. The germline V gene has CDR1 SEHNR and CDR2 FQNEAQ (reference sequence). V lost 6 bases and J lost 9; bases outside the gene matches: 13. This CDR3 has 16 residues. This chain's CDR3 is CASRLEGSGRVGEQFF. CDR3 coding DNA: TGTGCCAGCAGACTAGAAGGTAGCGGGAGGGTCGGTGAGCAGTTCTTC.

This chain links TRBV6-5 with TRBJ2-1, with 11 bases aligning to TRBD2. Germline values: CDR1 MNHEY, CDR2 SVGAGI. V shed 6 bases and J 3 bases; nucleotides not matched to a gene: 4. The CDR3 has 15 residues. The CDR3 loop is CASRPGTSGYNEQFF. As DNA, the CDR3 is TGTGCCAGCAGACCCGGGACTAGCGGCTACAATGAGCAGTTCTTC.

This sequence joins TRBV7-2 and TRBJ2-7; D perhaps matches TRBD2 (6 bases). The V gene's germline CDR1 is SGHTA and CDR2 FQGNSA. V lost 4 bases, J lost 4 bases, and 11 bases lay in between. This CDR3 is built from 13 residues. The CDR3 DNA reads as TGTGCCAGCAGCTCCGCGGGGCTATACGAGCAGTACTTC. This translates into CASSSAGLYEQYF.

The chain couples TRBV11-2 to TRBJ2-2; 9 bases are a match to TRBD1. The CDR3 contains 15 residues. The germline V gene has CDR1 SGHAT and CDR2 FQNNGV. The ends lost 5 bases at V and 6 bases at J; junction bases unmatched: 7. In DNA form, the CDR3 reads TGTGCCAGCAGCCCAGGGACAGGGTGGGCCGGGGAGCTGTTTTTT. Protein sequence: CASSPGTGWAGELFF.

The rearrangement links TRBV27 to TRBJ1-4; D unclear. CDR3 length: 13 amino acids. The germline CDR1 and CDR2 sequences are MNHEY and SMNVEV (reference sequence). V was pared by 4 bases and J by 4 bases, with 7 bases between. For the CDR3, the DNA is TGTGCCAGCAGTTGGGCGTATAATGAAAAACTGTTTTTT. It codes for CASSWAYNEKLFF.

This chain connects TRBV7-9 to TRBJ2-4, with 11 bases identical to TRBD2. CDR3 length: 14 residues. Trimming took 4 bases from V and 6 from J; bases not matched to a gene: 2. In germline, CDR1 is SEHNR, CDR2 FQNEAQ (reference sequence). CDR3 sequence (DNA): TGTGCCAGCAGCTCGACTAGCGGGATAAACATTCAGTACTTC. Protein product: CASSSTSGINIQYF.

This chain joins TRBV6-4 and TRBJ2-3, with 10 positions matching TRBD2. V dropped 3 bases and J dropped 1; count of bases not matched to a gene: 1. Germline CDR1 MRHNA, CDR2 SNTAGT. This CDR3 has 15 residues. CDR3 sequence (DNA): TGTGCCAGCAGTGAAGGGACTAGCGGCACAGATACGCAGTATTTT. This translates into CASSEGTSGTDTQYF.